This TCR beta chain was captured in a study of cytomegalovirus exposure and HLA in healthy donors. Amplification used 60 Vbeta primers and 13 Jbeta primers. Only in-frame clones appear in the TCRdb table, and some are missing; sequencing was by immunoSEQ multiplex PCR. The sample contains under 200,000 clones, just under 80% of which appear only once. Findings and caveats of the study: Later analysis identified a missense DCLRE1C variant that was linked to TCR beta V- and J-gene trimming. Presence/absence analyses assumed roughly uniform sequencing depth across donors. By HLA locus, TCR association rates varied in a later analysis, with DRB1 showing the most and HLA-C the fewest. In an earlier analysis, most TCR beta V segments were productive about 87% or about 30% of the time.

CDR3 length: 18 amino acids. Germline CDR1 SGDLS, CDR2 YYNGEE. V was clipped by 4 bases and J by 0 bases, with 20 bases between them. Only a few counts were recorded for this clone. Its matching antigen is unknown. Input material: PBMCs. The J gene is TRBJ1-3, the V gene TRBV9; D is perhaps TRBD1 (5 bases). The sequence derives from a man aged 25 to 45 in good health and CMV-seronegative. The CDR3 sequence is CASSQQGRGGLSGNTIYF. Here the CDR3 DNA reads TGTGCCAGCAGCCAACAAGGACGGGGGGGACTCTCTGGAAACACCATATATTTT.